This TCR beta chain is from a study of blood T cell repertoires in COVID-19. Across the whole study: Acute and convalescent COVID-19 specimens originated in the United States, Italy and Spain.

V shed 7 bases, J shed 9 bases, and the junction held 6 bases outside the gene matches. This CDR3 contains 14 residues. Per germline, CDR1 KGHDR and CDR2 SFDVKD. Produced via immunoSEQ multiplex PCR; TCRdb's table is partial and in-frame only. This table has under 200,000 clones, approximately 91% appearing once. Sequencing was done on a sample of peripheral blood. The receptor was isolated from a man aged 18 to 30 with acute or convalescent COVID-19. The chain carries TRBV24-1 and TRBJ2-1; 12 nucleotides line up with TRBD2. This CDR3 reads CATRETSGSPEQFF. The CDR3 DNA reads as TGTGCCACCAGGGAGACTAGCGGGAGTCCTGAGCAGTTCTTC.